This entry lists 9 T cell receptor beta chains sequenced from one sample in a study of T-cell memory formation after mild COVID-19. TCRdb reanalysed the 5' RACE reads using MiXCR and keeps one entry per CDR3 protein. Of 100,000 to 150,000 distinct CDR3 sequences in the sample, 5% to 6.5% were seen once. Sequenced: PBMCs or a T cell subset sorted from them (not recorded which). The origin of the receptors is an adult woman who had mild COVID-19 (a few samples of this study predate the infection). Cell type and time point are not known.

V and J are TRBV7-8 and TRBJ2-1; 7 bases are a match to TRBD1. There are 16 residues in the CDR3. J was trimmed by 3 bases and V by 4 bases; bases with no gene match: 9. Germline V CDR1 and CDR2: SGHVS, FQNEAQ. The CDR3 DNA follows: TGTGCCAGCAGCTCACCCAGGGGGTTCGACTACAATGAGCAGTTCTTC. It encodes CASSSPRGFDYNEQFF.

This chain links TRBV7-9 with TRBJ1-4, with a possible D match to TRBD1 (5 bases). Germline CDR1 reads SEHNR; CDR2 reads FQNEAQ (reference sequence). The V end was cut by 5 bases, the J end by 0 bases, with 10 bases between. The CDR3 consists of 15 residues. The CDR3 DNA reads TGTGCCAGCAGCATCCGACAGACAACTAATGAAAAACTGTTTTTT. Translating gives CASSIRQTTNEKLFF.

This clonotype has a count of ten or more. V is TRBV29-1 and J is TRBJ2-3, with D unclear. Germline values: CDR1 SQVTM, CDR2 ANQGSEA. Deletions cut 0 bases from V and 2 bases from J, with 9 bases between. The CDR3 covers 14 residues. The CDR3, as DNA: TGCAGCGTTGAAGATCAGGTGGCCACAGATACGCAGTATTTT. This encodes CSVEDQVATDTQYF.

This clonotype appeared a few times. The CDR3 DNA sequence: TGTGCCGCTACCGGGACCTACTACGAGCAGTACTTC. As protein: CAATGTYYEQYF. This chain joins TRBV6-5 and TRBJ2-7, with D possibly being TRBD1 or TRBD2 (5 bases each). This CDR3 region has 12 residues. V shed 11 bases and J shed 3 bases, with 14 bases lying between them. CDR1 MNHEY and CDR2 SVGAGI come from the germline V gene.

This clonotype was detected a few times. This chain joins TRBV12-3 or TRBV12-4 and TRBJ1-1; TRBD1 might be the D (6 bases). The V and J ends lost 7 bases and 5 bases respectively, with 14 bases between them. There are 13 residues in the CDR3. The CDR3 nucleotides are TGTGCCAGCAAAAGGGGGTCAGGGACTGAAGCTTTCTTT. Translated: CASKRGSGTEAFF.

The gene calls are TRBV18 and TRBJ1-1; no firm D call. Trimming removed 4 bases from V and 3 bases from J, with 15 bases in between. CDR1 is KGHSH and CDR2 is LQKENI in the germline V gene. CDR3 length: 15 residues. The CDR3, as DNA: TGTGCCAGCTCACTCAAACACGGTCGGGACACTGAAGCTTTCTTT. This gives the protein CASSLKHGRDTEAFF.

This clonotype was seen at least ten times. The chain has TRBV12-3 or TRBV12-4 and TRBJ2-1; 13 bases line up with TRBD2. This CDR3 region has 15 residues. V was clipped by 5 bases and J by 8 bases; unmatched bases: 6. CDR3 loop: CASSDRLAGGHEQFF. The CDR3, as DNA: TGTGCCAGCAGTGATCGACTAGCGGGAGGCCATGAGCAGTTCTTC.

V is TRBV7-2 and J is TRBJ1-2; 7 bases line up with TRBD1. CDR3 length: 12 residues. The V segment lost 5 bases and the J segment 9 bases; nucleotides outside the gene matches: 6. CDR1 and CDR2 from the germline V gene are SGHTA and FQGNSA. Here the CDR3 reads CASSRDRESYTF. The CDR3, as DNA: TGTGCCAGCAGCCGAGACAGGGAGAGCTACACCTTC.

This clonotype appeared many times. The CDR3 spells CASSLFQPTLNTEAFF. In DNA, the CDR3 is TGTGCCAGCAGTTTATTCCAACCTACACTGAACACTGAAGCTTTCTTT. V gene TRBV27 combines with J gene TRBJ1-1; no firm D call. Germline CDR1 is MNHEY and CDR2 is SMNVEV (reference sequence). The CDR3 extends over 16 amino acids. Trimming pared 1 base from V and 0 bases from J, leaving 12 bases between.